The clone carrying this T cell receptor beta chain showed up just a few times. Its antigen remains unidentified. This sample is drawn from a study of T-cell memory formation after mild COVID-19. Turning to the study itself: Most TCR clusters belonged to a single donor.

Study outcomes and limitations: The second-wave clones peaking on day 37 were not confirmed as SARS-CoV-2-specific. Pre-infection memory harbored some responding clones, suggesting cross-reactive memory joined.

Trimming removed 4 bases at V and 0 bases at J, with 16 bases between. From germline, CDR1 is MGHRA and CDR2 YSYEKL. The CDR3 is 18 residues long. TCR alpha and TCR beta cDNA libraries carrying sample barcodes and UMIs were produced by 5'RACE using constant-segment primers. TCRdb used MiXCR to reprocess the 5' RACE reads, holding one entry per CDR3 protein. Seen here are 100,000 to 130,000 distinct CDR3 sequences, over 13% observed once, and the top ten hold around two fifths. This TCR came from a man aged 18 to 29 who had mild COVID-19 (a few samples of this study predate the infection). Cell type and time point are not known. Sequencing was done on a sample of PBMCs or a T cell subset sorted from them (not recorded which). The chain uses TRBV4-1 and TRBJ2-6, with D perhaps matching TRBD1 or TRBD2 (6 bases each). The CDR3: CASSLRDNPPSGANVLTF. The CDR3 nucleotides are TGCGCCAGCAGCCTGCGGGACAACCCCCCCTCTGGGGCCAACGTCCTGACTTTC.